Following are 31 T cell receptor beta chains from one sample sequenced in a study of blood T cell repertoires in COVID-19. The assay was immunoSEQ multiplex PCR, and TCRdb's table has in-frame clones only and misses some. The sample holds 17,000 or so clones, 78% seen once. The sequenced sample consisted of peripheral blood. These receptors came from a man aged 55 to 70 with active or convalescent COVID-19.

CDR3 region: CASSPNPGELFF. In nucleotides, the CDR3 is TGTGCCAGTAGTCCTAACCCCGGGGAGCTGTTTTTT. V gene TRBV19 combines with J gene TRBJ2-2; D is undetermined. Trimming pared 5 bases from V and 6 bases from J, leaving 7 bases between. The CDR3 runs to 12 residues. Germline CDR1 is LNHDA and CDR2 is SQIVND (reference sequence). The entire variable domain, with the rest obtained from reference TRBV19 and TRBJ2-2, is as follows: DGGITQSPKYLFRKEGQNVTLSCEQNLNHDAMYWYRQDPGQGLRLIYYSQIVNDFQKGDIAEGYSVSREKKESFPLTVTSAQKNPTAFYLCASSPNPGELFFGEGSRLTVL.

The V gene is TRBV7-6, the J gene TRBJ2-1; 10 bases match TRBD2. Germline V gene data show CDR1 as SGHVS and CDR2 as FNYEAQ. The CDR3 consists of 15 residues. Losses at the gene ends were 5 bases for V and 4 bases for J; bases not matched to a gene: 5. For the CDR3, the DNA is TGTGCCAGCAGCGATCTTAGCGGGGGGTACAATGAGCAGTTCTTC. Translated: CASSDLSGGYNEQFF.

The V gene is TRBV9, the J gene TRBJ1-1, with no clear D. Trimming cost V 4 bases and J 4 bases, with 8 bases left between them. The CDR3 contains 12 residues. From germline, CDR1 is SGDLS and CDR2 YYNGEE. The CDR3: CASSLSGTEAFF. The CDR3 DNA sequence: TGTGCCAGCAGCCTCTCGGGCACTGAAGCTTTCTTT.

CDR3 protein: CASSYSTGMNTEAFF. The CDR3 DNA reads TGTGCCAGCAGTTATAGTACAGGCATGAACACTGAAGCTTTCTTT. The rearrangement links TRBV6-5 to TRBJ1-1; possible D gene TRBD1, 5 bases. The CDR3 totals 15 residues. V was pared by 3 bases and J by 0 bases, with 11 bases between. Germline-derived CDR1 and CDR2 are MNHEY and SVGAGI.

This rearrangement joins TRBV7-3 to TRBJ2-1, with D perhaps matching TRBD2 (6 bases). The V gene's germline CDR1 is SGHTA and CDR2 FQGTGA. Trimming stripped 4 bases from V and 2 bases from J, with 12 bases between. This CDR3 has 15 residues. CDR3 residues: CASSSSSEAYNEQFF. The CDR3 nucleotides are TGTGCCAGCAGCTCATCTAGCGAGGCCTACAATGAGCAGTTCTTC.

The rearrangement uses TRBV6-5 and TRBJ2-5; TRBD2 matches 10 bases. Germline assignment: CDR1 MNHEY and CDR2 SVGAGI. The CDR3 has 16 residues. Losses at the gene ends were 0 bases for V and 4 bases for J; bases not matched to a gene: 5. CDR3 DNA sequence: TGTGCCAGCAGTTACTCGGCTAGCGGGAGTAGAGAGACCCAGTACTTC. The encoded protein is CASSYSASGSRETQYF.

The chain couples TRBV11-3 to TRBJ2-5, with D possibly TRBD1 on 6 matching bases. Trimming pared 3 bases from V and 2 bases from J, leaving 10 bases between. The CDR3 is 14 amino acids. Per germline, CDR1 SGHNT and CDR2 YENEEA. The CDR3 protein is CASSFRGGQETQYF. In DNA, the CDR3 is TGTGCCAGCAGCTTCAGGGGTGGGCAAGAGACCCAGTACTTC.

The chain uses TRBV7-7 and TRBJ2-7; D is possibly TRBD1 (6 bases). Trimming took off 2 bases at V and 2 bases at J, with 10 bases between the two ends. Germline V gene sequence: CDR1 SSHAT, CDR2 FNYEAQ (reference sequence). The CDR3 runs to 14 residues. Here the CDR3 reads CASSLSRDTYEQYF. Written as DNA, the CDR3 is TGTGCCAGCAGCTTATCCCGGGACACCTACGAGCAGTACTTC.

J is TRBJ1-4 and V is TRBV30; possible D gene TRBD1, 5 bases. CDR3 size: 12 residues. The germline V and J ends were trimmed by 0 bases and 6 bases, with 5 bases remaining between them. Per the germline V gene, CDR1 is GTSNPN and CDR2 is SVGIG (reference sequence). CDR3 DNA sequence: TGTGCCTGGAGTGTCAGGGATGAAAAACTGTTTTTT. Translation gives CAWSVRDEKLFF.

This clone is medium-sized in the sample. The chain couples TRBV25-1 to TRBJ1-2; D unresolved. The germline CDR1 and CDR2 sequences are MGHDK and SYGVNS. This CDR3 has 14 amino acids. The V end lost 4 bases, the J end lost 5 bases, and 14 bases lay between the germline ends. CDR3 residues: CASSGTGGLYGYTF. CDR3 in DNA: TGTGCCAGCAGTGGCACGGGTGGCCTTTATGGCTACACCTTC.

This clone occurred a few times. V and J are TRBV24-1 and TRBJ2-5, with TRBD2 as a possible D gene (6 bases). This CDR3 comprises 16 residues. Per germline, CDR1 KGHDR and CDR2 SFDVKD. V shed 0 bases and J shed 1 base, with 11 bases lying between them. The CDR3 here is CATSDLQFGGQETQYF. CDR3 DNA: TGTGCCACCAGTGATTTGCAATTCGGGGGCCAAGAGACCCAGTACTTC.

This chain joins TRBV7-2 and TRBJ2-1, with a possible D match to TRBD2 (6 bases). Trimming removed 5 bases at V and 13 bases at J, with 15 bases between. From germline, CDR1 is SGHTA and CDR2 FQGNSA. The CDR3 totals 12 residues. The DNA for the CDR3 is TGTGCCAGCAGCACCGAGGGCGGGATACAGTTCTTC. It encodes CASSTEGGIQFF. The complete variable domain, with remaining parts taken from reference TRBV7-2 and TRBJ2-1, reads GAGVSQSPSNKVTEKGKDVELRCDPISGHTALYWYRQSLGQGLEFLIYFQGNSAPDKSGLPSDRFSAERTGGSVSTLTIQRTQQEDSAVYLCASSTEGGIQFFGPGTRLTVL.

The chain joins TRBV4-2 to TRBJ2-3; no reliable D call. The CDR3 is 14 amino acids. Per the germline V gene, CDR1 is LGHNA and CDR2 is YNFKEQ. V lost 0 bases and J lost 9, with 13 bases in between. CDR3 DNA: TGTGCCAGCAGCCAAGATCCCCTAGAGGCCACGCAGTATTTT. This translates into CASSQDPLEATQYF.

This chain links TRBV12-3 or TRBV12-4 with TRBJ1-2, with 10 bases identical to TRBD1. The trim removed 3 bases at V and 8 bases at J, leaving 3 bases unmatched. The CDR3 totals 13 residues. CDR3 in amino acids: CASSLGTGEGYTF. The CDR3 coding sequence is TGTGCCAGCAGTTTGGGGACAGGGGAGGGCTACACCTTC.

This rearrangement joins TRBV18 to TRBJ2-7, with D tentatively TRBD2 (6 bases). The germline V gene encodes CDR1 KGHSH and CDR2 LQKENI. V lost 3 bases and J lost 3, with 12 bases in between. The CDR3 runs 14 residues. In DNA form, the CDR3 reads TGTGCCAGCTCACCGGAGACTAGGAGCTACGAGCAGTACTTC. Amino acid sequence: CASSPETRSYEQYF.

The rearrangement links TRBV10-3 to TRBJ2-7, with TRBD1 matching 8 bases. Looked up from germline, CDR1 is ENHRY and CDR2 is SYGVKD. Losses at the gene ends were 3 bases for V and 5 bases for J; bases not matched to a gene: 6. The CDR3 consists of 14 residues. CDR3 sequence reads: CAISDSQGADEQYF. The CDR3 DNA is TGTGCCATCAGTGATAGTCAGGGGGCGGACGAGCAGTACTTC.

V gene TRBV29-1 combines with J gene TRBJ2-5, with TRBD2 identical over 11 bases. Germline V gene data show CDR1 as SQVTM and CDR2 as ANQGSEA. There are 14 residues in the CDR3. The V and J ends lost 1 base and 2 bases, in that order; junction bases with no gene match: 0. The CDR3 region has the DNA TGCAGCGTTGAAGGGACTAGCGGGCAAGAGACCCAGTACTTC. This gives the protein CSVEGTSGQETQYF.

This clone was detected a few times. This chain uses TRBV30 with TRBJ2-1; D is uncertain. V lost 4 bases to trimming and J lost 3 bases, with 16 bases between them. The CDR3 covers 15 residues. CDR1 GTSNPN and CDR2 SVGIG come from the germline V gene (reference sequence). CDR3 in DNA: TGTGCCTGGAATTCCCCGGGTATTGGCTACAATGAGCAGTTCTTC. Protein sequence: CAWNSPGIGYNEQFF.

The DNA for the CDR3 is TGCGCCAGCAGGGTGTACGGGTCGAAGAATCAGCCCCAGCATTTT. The encoded protein is CASRVYGSKNQPQHF. The chain has TRBV10-1 and TRBJ1-5; no reliable D call. V was pared by 6 bases and J by 4 bases, with 16 bases between. Germline lookup yields CDR1 WNHNN and CDR2 SYGVQD (reference sequence). The CDR3 spans 15 residues.

The chain is built from TRBV5-1 and TRBJ1-1; TRBD1 is a possible D gene (5 bases). V was clipped by 0 bases and J by 5 bases, with 14 bases between them. The germline V gene has CDR1 SGHRS and CDR2 YFSETQ. CDR3 size: 15 residues. The CDR3 loop is CASSLVVYGGTEAFF. The DNA of the CDR3 is TGCGCCAGCAGCTTGGTGGTTTATGGGGGGACTGAAGCTTTCTTT.

This rearrangement joins TRBV7-2 to TRBJ1-2; 8 bases line up with TRBD1. Germline V gives CDR1 SGHTA, CDR2 FQGNSA. V lost 4 bases and J lost 7; bases outside the gene matches: 11. The length of the CDR3 is 15 residues. CDR3 sequence reads: CASSSGQGAWTGYTF. For the CDR3, the DNA is TGTGCCAGCAGCTCCGGACAGGGCGCTTGGACTGGCTACACCTTC.

The V call is TRBV5-1, the J call TRBJ2-7; D gene uncertain. This CDR3 is 15 amino acids long. The germline V and J ends were trimmed by 0 bases and 3 bases, with 13 bases remaining between them. The germline V gene encodes CDR1 SGHRS and CDR2 YFSETQ. The CDR3 spells CASSLGESTNYEQYF. The CDR3 nucleotides are TGCGCCAGCAGCTTGGGTGAGTCCACTAACTACGAGCAGTACTTC.

The chain joins TRBV29-1 to TRBJ1-1; 10 bases fit TRBD1. From germline, CDR1 is SQVTM and CDR2 ANQGSEA. V was pared by 3 bases and J by 6 bases, with 1 base of the junction left unmatched. The CDR3 sequence is 12 residues long. The CDR3 sequence: CSVEDRGAEAFF. Here the CDR3 DNA reads TGCAGCGTTGAGGACAGGGGGGCTGAAGCTTTCTTT.

V is TRBV3-1 (or the pseudogene TRBV3-2) and J is TRBJ1-2, with 9 bases matching TRBD1. The CDR3 runs 14 residues. V lost 4 bases, J lost 3 bases, and 3 bases stayed unmatched. CDR1 and CDR2 from the germline V gene are LGHDT and YNNKEL (reference sequence). The CDR3 bases are TGTGCCAGCAGCCCGGGGACAGGGCACTATGGCTACACCTTC. Translation: CASSPGTGHYGYTF.

V gene TRBV12-2 combines with J gene TRBJ2-5; the table's D call of TRBD2 was not tested on the DNA. TRBV12-2 is an annotated pseudogene. CDR3 length: 16 amino acids. The CDR3 loop is CASRLDRGETQETQYF. DNA of the CDR3: TGTGCAAGTCGCTTAGACCGGGGGGAGACCCAAGAGACCCAGTACTTC.

This clone was counted once. J is TRBJ2-5 and V is TRBV5-4; 12 positions match TRBD2. Losses at the gene ends were 1 base for V and 5 bases for J; bases not matched to a gene: 6. The CDR3 consists of 16 residues. CDR1 and CDR2 (germline): SGHNT, YYREEE (reference sequence). CDR3 DNA sequence: TGTGCCAGCAGCTTGTCCTCTAGCGGGAGGGGGGAGACCCAGTACTTC. It specifies CASSLSSSGRGETQYF.

J is TRBJ1-6 and V is TRBV6-1; D unclear. The CDR3 spans 13 residues. V dropped 0 bases and J dropped 10 bases, with 7 bases sitting between them. Germline CDR1 reads MNHNS; CDR2 reads SASEGT. CDR3 sequence reads: CASSEAEGSPLHF. CDR3 nucleotide sequence: TGTGCCAGCAGTGAAGCGGAGGGATCACCCCTCCACTTT.

V usage is TRBV18 and J usage is TRBJ1-1, with no clear D. This CDR3 region has 12 residues. Between the trimmed V and J ends, which lost 0 bases and 10 bases, there was a span of 9 bases. Germline V CDR1 and CDR2: KGHSH, LQKENI. The CDR3 sequence is CASSPPSRLAFF. The CDR3, as DNA: TGTGCCAGCTCACCACCGAGCCGTCTAGCTTTCTTT.

This clone was seen a single time. The chain joins TRBV14 to TRBJ1-6, with a possible D match to TRBD1 (5 bases). Germline CDR1 reads SGHDN; CDR2 reads FVKESK. V was shortened by 0 bases and J by 8 bases, with 17 bases between the two germline ends. The CDR3 covers 17 residues. CDR3 bases: TGTGCCAGCAGCCAAGACGGAGGGACTACCCACTATTCACCCCTCCACTTT. It is translated as CASSQDGGTTHYSPLHF.

This chain's CDR3 is CASSSGTGLGGYTF. The CDR3 bases are TGTGCCAGCAGTTCCGGGACAGGGTTGGGTGGCTACACCTTC. The chain uses TRBV6-5 and TRBJ1-2, with 9 bases identical to TRBD1. The J segment lost 7 bases and the V segment lost 4 bases, leaving 7 bases of the junction unmatched. The CDR3 is 14 residues long. Germline CDR1 and CDR2: MNHEY and SVGAGI.

The chain has TRBV27 and TRBJ1-1, with D maybe TRBD1 (5 bases). This CDR3 is built from 15 residues. Germline values: CDR1 MNHEY, CDR2 SMNVEV (reference sequence). V was cut by 5 bases and J by 4 bases, with 17 bases left in between. CDR3 coding DNA: TGTGCCAGCAGTCCGATCAGCACCCAGGGCACTGAAGCTTTCTTT. It codes for CASSPISTQGTEAFF.